This passage covers 12 T cell receptor beta chains from one sample sequenced in a study of blood T cell repertoires in COVID-19. Using immunoSEQ multiplex PCR, the repertoire was profiled, and TCRdb retains in-frame clones only, with some absent. Seen here are over 150,000 clones, roughly four fifths observed once, and the top ten hold around 7.5%. Sequenced: PBMCs or T cells enriched from blood (not recorded which). The receptors here all came from a man aged 40-55 years who had recovered from COVID-19.

V gene TRBV29-1 combines with J gene TRBJ1-1; 9 bases align to TRBD1. The V gene's germline CDR1 is SQVTM and CDR2 ANQGSEA. The V segment lost 5 bases and the J segment 1 base; nucleotides outside the gene matches: 5. This CDR3 is 14 amino acids long. In DNA, the CDR3 is TGCAGCGTTACACTGGGACAGGGGAACACTGAAGCTTTCTTT. Translating gives CSVTLGQGNTEAFF.

CDR3 nucleotide sequence: TGCGCCAGCAGCTTGGAGGCGGGACAGGGCTACTACGAGCAGTACTTC. This codes for CASSLEAGQGYYEQYF. The chain combines TRBV5-1 with TRBJ2-7, with 9 bases fitting TRBD1. CDR1 SGHRS and CDR2 YFSETQ come from the germline V gene. This CDR3 has 16 residues. The V and J ends lost 0 bases and 3 bases, in that order; junction bases with no gene match: 7. The full variable domain, completed using reference TRBV5-1 and TRBJ2-7, is KAGVTQTPRYLIKTRGQQVTLSCSPISGHRSVSWYQQTPGQGLQFLFEYFSETQRNKGNFPGRFSGRQFSNSRSEMNVSTLELGDSALYLCASSLEAGQGYYEQYFGPGTRLTVT.

This rearrangement joins TRBV4-1 to TRBJ1-2; D unresolved. The germline V gene encodes CDR1 MGHRA and CDR2 YSYEKL. Trimming stripped 2 bases from V and 0 bases from J, with 19 bases between. This CDR3 contains 18 residues. CDR3 sequence: CASSQPRSGKKANYGYTF. CDR3 sequence (DNA): TGCGCCAGCAGCCAACCCCGGAGCGGAAAGAAGGCTAACTATGGCTACACCTTC.

The chain links TRBV30 to TRBJ1-3, with D hard to call. Germline V gene sequence: CDR1 GTSNPN, CDR2 SVGIG (reference sequence). V was shortened by 2 bases and J by 4 bases, with 12 bases between the two germline ends. The CDR3 runs to 14 residues. CDR3 residues: CAWSYYARGNTIYF. The CDR3 DNA sequence: TGTGCCTGGAGTTACTATGCACGCGGAAACACCATATATTTT.

This clone was seen only a few times. The J gene is TRBJ1-1, the V gene TRBV7-9; tentative D call: TRBD1 (5 bases). CDR1 is SEHNR, CDR2 FQNEAQ, per germline (reference sequence). V gave up 8 bases and J gave up 3 bases, with 10 bases separating them. The CDR3 loop spans 12 amino acids. The CDR3 nucleotides read TGTGCCAGCCAGGGAACCCACACTGAAGCTTTCTTT. Protein product: CASQGTHTEAFF.

Here the CDR3 reads CASSDLQGGNEAFF. In nucleotides, the CDR3 is TGTGCCAGCAGTGATTTACAGGGGGGGAATGAAGCTTTCTTT. The chain links TRBV2 to TRBJ1-1; 8 nucleotides align to TRBD1. V lost 3 bases and J lost 7; bases outside the gene matches: 7. Germline V gives CDR1 SNHLY, CDR2 FYNNEI. The CDR3 sequence is 14 residues long.

J is TRBJ1-6 and V is TRBV10-1, with TRBD1 matching over 7 bases. The ends lost 10 bases at V and 6 bases at J; junction bases unmatched: 9. The CDR3 consists of 14 residues. The germline gives CDR1 WNHNN, CDR2 SYGVQD (reference sequence). CDR3 residues: CATQRGQINSPLHF. The CDR3 nucleotides read TGCGCCACCCAGAGGGGACAGATTAATTCACCCCTCCACTTT.

J is TRBJ1-6 and V is TRBV6-2 or TRBV6-3, with 7 nucleotides matching TRBD1. This CDR3 is 15 amino acids long. Germline V gene lookup returns CDR1 MNHEY and CDR2 SVGEGT. V lost 5 bases to trimming and J lost 5 bases; unmatched junction nucleotides: 6. This CDR3 is CASSQQQGHNSPLHF. Written as DNA, the CDR3 is TGTGCCAGCAGTCAACAACAGGGGCATAATTCACCCCTCCACTTT.

This clone was seen only a few times. The rearrangement uses TRBV28 and TRBJ1-1; TRBD1 matches at 8 bases. CDR1 is MDHEN and CDR2 is SYDVKM in the germline V gene. The CDR3 has 16 residues. The V and J ends lost 5 bases and 1 base, in that order; junction bases with no gene match: 9. CDR3 sequence (DNA): TGTGCCAGCAGTCTTCTTCCCGGGACAGGGAACACTGAAGCTTTCTTT. The encoded protein is CASSLLPGTGNTEAFF.

This clone was recorded once. J is TRBJ2-2 and V is TRBV12-3 or TRBV12-4, with no clear D. Trimming removed 5 bases from V and 6 bases from J, with 10 bases in between. The CDR3 has 13 amino acids. The CDR3 reads CASSIQFPGELFF. The CDR3, as DNA: TGTGCCAGCAGTATCCAATTCCCCGGGGAGCTGTTTTTT.

This clone was found a few times. The V gene is TRBV19, the J gene TRBJ1-6; 9 bases align to TRBD1. Losses at the gene ends were 8 bases for V and 5 bases for J; bases not matched to a gene: 4. Germline CDR1 LNHDA, CDR2 SQIVND (reference sequence). CDR3 size: 14 residues. CDR3 in DNA: TGTGCCAGTGTGGGACAGGGTAATAATTCACCCCTCCACTTT. Its protein product is CASVGQGNNSPLHF.

The chain is built from TRBV4-3 and TRBJ1-2; TRBD1 is a possible D gene (5 bases). Germline loops: CDR1 LGHNA, CDR2 YSLEER. This CDR3 has 13 residues. Trimming left V 0 bases short and J 4 bases short, with 6 bases between. The CDR3 coding sequence is TGCGCCAGCAGCCAAGAGACAGCCTATGGCTACACCTTC. Encoded protein: CASSQETAYGYTF.